This entry describes one T cell receptor beta chain. What it binds is unknown. The germline V gene has CDR1 SGHRS and CDR2 YFSETQ. The CDR3 covers 14 residues. V was pared by 5 bases and J by 2 bases, with 10 bases between. This sample was taken from a study of shared clonotypes between healthy human individuals. Sorted subsets were amplified in replicate PCRs using 200 ng DNA, tens of thousands of T cell genomes. The method was immunoSEQ multiplex PCR; TCRdb's version includes in-frame clones alone and lacks a portion of them. The table includes around 1.1 million clones, approximately 77% detected once. Recent vaccinations or acute infections were absent in the healthy HIV-negative adult donors. A CD45RA-negative memory subset and a CD45RA+ naive subset were separated from the CD4+ cells. Study-level points and caveats: The study drew on few donors, limiting represented genetic and exposure-history diversity.

The sample taken for sequencing was memory CD4+ T cells from PBMCs. Regarding subset: CD45RA-negative fraction. This TCR came from a man aged 18 to 30 in good health. Some clones in this sample may be carry-over from other donors' samples. This sequence joins TRBV5-1 and TRBJ2-2; weak D call: TRBD2 (5 bases). The CDR3 reads CASSNSANTGELFF. DNA for the CDR3: TGCGCCAGCAGTAATAGCGCCAACACCGGGGAGCTGTTTTTT.